Following are 18 T cell receptor beta chains from one sample sequenced in a study of cytomegalovirus exposure and HLA in healthy donors. This PCR relied on a set of 60 Vbeta primers and 13 Jbeta primers. Using immunoSEQ multiplex PCR, the repertoire was profiled, and TCRdb retains in-frame clones only, with some absent. The data hold about 100,000 clones, with over 75% observed a single time. Sequencing used PBMCs. All receptors derive from a man aged 35-49 years in good health and CMV-seropositive.

About this clone itself: The junction departs from the called germline gene at one end, perhaps through a read error. The rearrangement uses TRBV4-1 and TRBJ2-6; perhaps TRBD1 as D (5 bases). CDR1 and CDR2 from the germline V gene are MGHRA and YSYEKL. The CDR3 sequence is 17 residues long. DNA for the CDR3: TGCGCCAGCAGCCGCCTAAATGTCAACTCTGGGGCCAACGGCCTGACTTTC. Its translation is CASSRLNVNSGANGLTF.

This chain connects TRBV5-1 to TRBJ2-7; 9 bases line up with TRBD2. Germline CDR1 reads SGHRS; CDR2 reads YFSETQ. This CDR3 spans 15 amino acids. V lost 4 bases to trimming and J lost 4 bases; unmatched junction nucleotides: 9. The CDR3 bases are TGCGCCAGCAGCCAGACTAGCGGTGGTAGGTACGAGCAGTACTTC. Amino acids: CASSQTSGGRYEQYF.

This sequence joins TRBV27 and TRBJ2-1; 7 nucleotides match TRBD2. V lost 6 bases and J lost 3; bases outside the gene matches: 2. Looked up from germline, CDR1 is MNHEY and CDR2 is SMNVEV (reference sequence). This CDR3 is 13 amino acids long. The CDR3 DNA reads as TGTGCCAGCAGGTTAGCGGGCTACAATGAGCAGTTCTTC. Translation: CASRLAGYNEQFF.

This clone has only one observation. Here the CDR3 reads CASSPTTGAGANVLTF. CDR3 sequence (DNA): TGTGCCAGCAGCCCGACGACAGGGGCCGGGGCCAACGTCCTGACTTTC. The V and J genes are TRBV7-9 and TRBJ2-6; 8 bases are shared with TRBD1. The CDR3 spans 16 residues. CDR1 and CDR2 (germline): SEHNR, FQNEAQ (reference sequence). Trimming took 5 bases from V and 4 from J; bases not matched to a gene: 7.

The V call is TRBV28, the J call TRBJ1-5; no clear D. Per the germline V gene, CDR1 is MDHEN and CDR2 is SYDVKM. The CDR3 is 11 residues long. The ends were cut back, 5 bases at V and 5 bases at J, with 4 bases in the middle. CDR3 DNA sequence: TGTGCCAGCAGTCTAGATCAGCCCCAGCATTTT. Amino acids: CASSLDQPQHF.

The chain has TRBV10-1 and TRBJ1-1; possible D gene TRBD1, 6 bases. Germline assignment: CDR1 WNHNN and CDR2 SYGVQD (reference sequence). The CDR3 spans 14 residues. V lost 7 bases to trimming and J lost 4 bases, with 16 bases between them. The CDR3 DNA is TGCGCCAGCACCCCCGGGGGGGCGCTCACTGAAGCTTTCTTT. Translated: CASTPGGALTEAFF.

The gene calls are TRBV5-6 and TRBJ1-2; D unresolved. Germline V gene sequence: CDR1 SGHDT, CDR2 YYEEEE. CDR3 length: 15 residues. V lost 4 bases, J lost 4 bases, and 17 bases lay in between. The CDR3 loop is CASSGQTELAYGYTF. The CDR3 region has the DNA TGTGCCAGCAGCGGCCAGACGGAGCTTGCCTATGGCTACACCTTC.

The chain recombines TRBV14 with TRBJ2-7; 10 nucleotides match TRBD1. This CDR3 is built from 17 residues. Trimming at V came to 4 bases and at J to 3 bases, leaving 12 bases not matched to a gene. Germline loops: CDR1 SGHDN, CDR2 FVKESK. The CDR3 DNA follows: TGTGCCAGCAGCCCTTACTGGACAGGGGGATACGGCTACGAGCAGTACTTC. This codes for CASSPYWTGGYGYEQYF.

This clone was seen a few times. The rearrangement uses TRBV11-2 and TRBJ2-3; 8 nucleotides align to TRBD1. Germline assignment: CDR1 SGHAT and CDR2 FQNNGV. The CDR3 spans 13 residues. Trimming removed 5 bases from V and 9 bases from J; junction bases left unmatched: 7. The CDR3 DNA follows: TGTGCCAGCAGCGGTGGACAGGGTGGGACGCAGTATTTT. Amino acids: CASSGGQGGTQYF. The variable domain in full, completed from reference TRBV11-2 and TRBJ2-3, reads EAGVAQSPRYKIIEKRQSVAFWCNPISGHATLYWYQQILGQGPKLLIQFQNNGVVDDSQLPKDRFSAERLKGVDSTLKIQPAKLEDSAVYLCASSGGQGGTQYFGPGTRLTVL.

This clone was seen only once. The chain recombines TRBV19 with TRBJ1-1; the match to TRBD1 covers 8 bases. The germline V gene has CDR1 LNHDA and CDR2 SQIVND (reference sequence). The CDR3 loop spans 18 amino acids. Losses at the gene ends were 2 bases for V and 3 bases for J; bases not matched to a gene: 14. In DNA form, the CDR3 reads TGTGCCAGTAGTATAAGTGGGCGGGACAGGTTTTTGGACACTGAAGCTTTCTTT. Amino acid sequence: CASSISGRDRFLDTEAFF.

The chain joins TRBV19 to TRBJ2-3; 8 bases are a match to TRBD2. The CDR3 totals 14 residues. The V and J ends lost 3 bases and 5 bases, in that order; junction bases with no gene match: 4. Germline V CDR1 and CDR2: LNHDA, SQIVND (reference sequence). CDR3 in DNA: TGTGCCAGTAGTATCGGGCTAGCGGGAGATACGCAGTATTTT. This codes for CASSIGLAGDTQYF.

The chain carries TRBV5-1 and TRBJ2-7, with TRBD2 identical over 11 bases. CDR3 length: 15 amino acids. The junction had 5 bases not matched to a gene; V was cut back by 4 bases and J by 2 bases. Germline lookup yields CDR1 SGHRS and CDR2 YFSETQ. Here the CDR3 reads CASSPTSGTTYEQYF. The CDR3 bases are TGCGCCAGCAGCCCGACTAGCGGGACTACCTACGAGCAGTACTTC.

The chain recombines TRBV7-2 with TRBJ2-1, with TRBD2 matching 12 bases. Germline trimming cut 5 bases from V and 10 bases from J; bases unmatched to any gene: 3. The CDR3 length is 13 residues. Per germline, CDR1 SGHTA and CDR2 FQGNSA. The CDR3 nucleotides are TGTGCCAGCAGCCTCCTAGCGGGAGGGGAGCAGTTCTTC. Amino acid sequence: CASSLLAGGEQFF.

The chain couples TRBV5-4 to TRBJ2-7; 8 nucleotides line up with TRBD1. The V gene's germline CDR1 is SGHNT and CDR2 YYREEE (reference sequence). There are 15 residues in the CDR3. V trimming: 0 bases; J trimming: 0 bases; junction bases outside the gene matches: 2. CDR3 amino acids: CASSLGQGLSYEQYF. CDR3 DNA: TGTGCCAGCAGCTTGGGACAGGGGCTCTCCTACGAGCAGTACTTC.

CDR3 DNA sequence: TGTGCCAGTAGTATGCCGGGGCAAGAGACCCAGTACTTC. Its translation: CASSMPGQETQYF. The V gene is TRBV19, the J gene TRBJ2-5; tentative D call: TRBD2 (5 bases). CDR3 length: 13 residues. V lost 3 bases, J lost 2 bases, and 7 bases lay in between. In germline, CDR1 is LNHDA, CDR2 SQIVND (reference sequence).

This clone was seen more than once but under ten times. V and J are TRBV7-9 and TRBJ1-2; no firm D call. The V gene's germline CDR1 is SEHNR and CDR2 FQNEAQ (reference sequence). The CDR3 totals 14 residues. Trimming removed 3 bases at V and 8 bases at J, with 16 bases between. The CDR3 nucleotides read TGTGCCAGCAGCTTTACTGGCGAGGCGCGAGGCTACACCTTC. Translated: CASSFTGEARGYTF.

The chain carries TRBV6-1 and TRBJ1-5, with D perhaps matching TRBD1 (5 bases). CDR3 size: 13 residues. V was pared by 3 bases and J by 2 bases, with 5 bases between. Looked up from germline, CDR1 is MNHNS and CDR2 is SASEGT. The CDR3 sequence is CASSDRGNQPQHF. The CDR3 nucleotides read TGTGCCAGCAGTGACAGGGGCAATCAGCCCCAGCATTTT.

The gene calls are TRBV6-1 and TRBJ2-5; D is unresolved. Trimming took off 3 bases at V and 5 bases at J, with 10 bases between the two ends. This CDR3 is 13 amino acids long. Germline V gene lookup returns CDR1 MNHNS and CDR2 SASEGT. In nucleotides, the CDR3 is TGTGCCAGCAGTGACAGGCCCAGCGAGACCCAGTACTTC. It is translated as CASSDRPSETQYF.